Each of the 18 T cell receptor beta chains below was sequenced from the same sample in a study of cytomegalovirus exposure and HLA in healthy donors. Assay: immunoSEQ multiplex PCR; the TCRdb copy retains only in-frame clones and omits some. Of 110,000 or so clones in the sample, 88% were seen once. The source material was PBMCs. The receptors derive from a woman between 18 and 29 years old in good health and CMV-seronegative.

The chain joins TRBV9 to TRBJ1-1; 8 positions match TRBD1. CDR1 SGDLS and CDR2 YYNGEE come from the germline V gene. The CDR3 is 14 amino acids. Trimming removed 3 bases from V and 7 bases from J; junction bases left unmatched: 8. The CDR3 reads CASSAYNGQGEAFF. CDR3 sequence (DNA): TGTGCCAGCAGCGCTTATAACGGACAGGGTGAAGCTTTCTTT.

The chain links TRBV7-3 to TRBJ1-3, with D possibly being TRBD1 (5 bases). V lost 5 bases to trimming and J lost 8 bases, with 10 bases between them. The CDR3 runs 12 residues. Germline lookup yields CDR1 SGHTA and CDR2 FQGTGA. CDR3 DNA: TGTGCCAGCAGCCCCGGGGGGGACACCATATATTTT. It specifies CASSPGGDTIYF.

J is TRBJ1-1 and V is TRBV13; D gene ambiguous. CDR1 and CDR2 from the germline V gene are PRHDT and FYEKMQ (reference sequence). V was cut by 4 bases and J by 5 bases, with 20 bases left in between. The CDR3 has 16 residues. The CDR3 region has the DNA TGTGCCAGCAGCTACCCCACTGTCCCGGGAAGTACTGAAGCTTTCTTT. It codes for CASSYPTVPGSTEAFF.

V gene TRBV18 combines with J gene TRBJ2-5; the match to TRBD2 covers 7 bases. Germline assignment: CDR1 KGHSH and CDR2 LQKENI. This CDR3 comprises 17 residues. After removal of 2 bases from V and 0 bases from J, the junction contained 9 bases not matched to a gene. CDR3 protein: CASSPTLSGPDQETQYF. CDR3 bases: TGTGCCAGCTCACCAACCCTTAGCGGGCCCGACCAAGAGACCCAGTACTTC.

This clone has only a few counts. The chain is built from TRBV9 and TRBJ1-1; D gene uncertain. There are 16 residues in the CDR3. V was cut by 0 bases and J by 9 bases, with 21 bases left in between. Germline lookup yields CDR1 SGDLS and CDR2 YYNGEE. This chain's CDR3 is CASSVGGSEGPTQAFF. In nucleotides, the CDR3 is TGTGCCAGCAGCGTAGGGGGATCTGAGGGCCCAACCCAAGCTTTCTTT.

This clone has a single count. The chain links TRBV6-1 to TRBJ2-1; 7 bases are shared with TRBD1. Germline V gene data show CDR1 as MNHNS and CDR2 as SASEGT. V was clipped by 5 bases and J by 8 bases; unmatched bases: 3. This CDR3 region has 12 residues. The CDR3 is CASSPQGYEQFF. The CDR3 bases are TGTGCCAGCAGTCCACAGGGGTATGAGCAGTTCTTC.

This rearrangement joins TRBV19 to TRBJ2-6; TRBD1 matches at 9 bases. This CDR3 spans 16 amino acids. V lost 4 bases to trimming and J lost 2 bases; unmatched junction nucleotides: 3. Germline lookup yields CDR1 LNHDA and CDR2 SQIVND (reference sequence). CDR3 protein: CASSKTGGTGANVLTF. CDR3 sequence (DNA): TGTGCCAGTAGTAAAACAGGGGGCACTGGGGCCAACGTCCTGACTTTC.

The chain is built from TRBV28 and TRBJ2-7; D not resolved. The CDR3 runs 11 residues. The V end was cut by 6 bases, the J end by 5 bases, with 8 bases between. Germline assignment: CDR1 MDHEN and CDR2 SYDVKM. CDR3 protein: CASSSSDEQYF. The CDR3 coding sequence is TGTGCCAGCAGCTCGTCGGACGAGCAGTACTTC.

This sequence joins TRBV10-2 and TRBJ2-5; D is possibly TRBD2 (5 bases). The V gene's germline CDR1 is WSHSY and CDR2 SAAADI. Trimming removed 8 bases from V and 2 bases from J, with 9 bases in between. The CDR3 is made up of 12 amino acids. CDR3 sequence (DNA): TGCGCCAGCGTCGGCGGGCAAGAGACCCAGTACTTC. This translates into CASVGGQETQYF.

The chain is built from TRBV5-5 and TRBJ1-5; possible D gene TRBD1, 5 bases. CDR1 is SGHKS and CDR2 is YYEKEE in the germline V gene (reference sequence). V was pared by 1 base and J by 6 bases, with 14 bases between. The CDR3 consists of 15 residues. The chain's CDR3 is CASSLSLAGGQPQHF. In DNA, the CDR3 is TGTGCCAGCAGCTTGTCACTCGCCGGGGGTCAGCCCCAGCATTTT.

The rearrangement joins TRBV4-3 to TRBJ2-3, with D uncertain. CDR3 length equals 16 residues. Germline CDR1 and CDR2: LGHNA and YSLEER. The germline V and J ends were trimmed by 0 bases and 6 bases, with 16 bases remaining between them. The CDR3 nucleotides read TGCGCCAGCAGCCAAGATTACCGAAGCCAGGCGGATACGCAGTATTTT. Amino acids: CASSQDYRSQADTQYF.

V usage is TRBV19 and J usage is TRBJ1-2; D perhaps matches TRBD1 (5 bases). V gave up 4 bases and J gave up 0 bases, with 12 bases separating them. CDR1 and CDR2 (germline): LNHDA, SQIVND (reference sequence). The length of the CDR3 is 15 residues. The CDR3 nucleotides are TGTGCCAGTAGTAATACAGGAACAGCTAACTATGGCTACACCTTC. The encoded protein is CASSNTGTANYGYTF. Supplemented by reference TRBV19 and TRBJ1-2, the full variable domain reads DGGITQSPKYLFRKEGQNVTLSCEQNLNHDAMYWYRQDPGQGLRLIYYSQIVNDFQKGDIAEGYSVSREKKESFPLTVTSAQKNPTAFYLCASSNTGTANYGYTFGSGTRLTVV.

The chain couples TRBV6-6 to TRBJ1-1; D is possibly TRBD1 (5 bases). This CDR3 is 15 amino acids long. The germline gives CDR1 MNHNY, CDR2 SVGAGI (reference sequence). The V and J ends lost 6 bases and 1 base respectively, with 15 bases between them. CDR3 protein: CASSPTGVGNTEAFF. The CDR3, as DNA: TGTGCCAGCAGCCCCACGGGGGTAGGGAACACTGAAGCTTTCTTT.

As DNA, the CDR3 is TGTGCCAGCAGTCCCAATCCCCTGAACAGGCAATATCAGCCCCAGCATTTT. Residues: CASSPNPLNRQYQPQHF. The V and J genes are TRBV27 and TRBJ1-5; TRBD1 is a possible D gene (5 bases). Germline V lookup: CDR1 MNHEY, CDR2 SMNVEV (reference sequence). V shed 5 bases and J shed 5 bases, with 22 bases lying between them. This CDR3 comprises 17 residues.

The chain joins TRBV28 to TRBJ1-5; D call uncertain. The CDR3 consists of 12 residues. Germline values: CDR1 MDHEN, CDR2 SYDVKM. V was trimmed by 6 bases and J by 6 bases, leaving 9 bases between them. In DNA, the CDR3 is TGTGCCAGCAGCCTCATCGGTCAGCCCCAGCATTTT. It yields the protein CASSLIGQPQHF.

The rearrangement uses TRBV7-2 and TRBJ2-5; D is possibly TRBD2 (6 bases). Deletions cut 5 bases from V and 4 bases from J, with 14 bases between. The germline gives CDR1 SGHTA, CDR2 FQGNSA. The CDR3 runs to 14 residues. The CDR3 DNA is TGTGCCAGCAGCCAACTTAGCGGTGGAGAGACCCAGTACTTC. The encoded protein is CASSQLSGGETQYF.

The chain couples TRBV11-2 to TRBJ1-3; D is possibly TRBD1 (5 bases). V was cut by 2 bases and J by 0 bases, with 11 bases left in between. CDR1 is SGHAT and CDR2 is FQNNGV in the germline V gene. The CDR3 length is 16 residues. The DNA of the CDR3 is TGTGCCAGCAGCTTATTTGTGGGGGGCTCTGGAAACACCATATATTTT. It encodes CASSLFVGGSGNTIYF.

This sequence joins TRBV28 and TRBJ2-3; 7 bases are shared with TRBD1. This CDR3 contains 15 residues. Germline V gene data show CDR1 as MDHEN and CDR2 as SYDVKM. V dropped 5 bases and J dropped 1; count of bases not matched to a gene: 6. The CDR3 DNA sequence: TGTGCCAGCAGTATAGGGGGCGAGGGCACAGATACGCAGTATTTT. It codes for CASSIGGEGTDTQYF.